This TCR beta chain was recovered during a study of blood T cells in healthy people across ages. The second PCR ran 7 to 11 cycles with a sample-barcoded 5' primer and J-beta primers. Tagging of each cDNA molecule was performed by a template-switch adaptor with 12 random nucleotides. TCRdb redid the calling of the 5' RACE reads with MiXCR, one entry per CDR3 protein. In the table there are around 1,100,000 distinct CDR3 sequences, more than 30% of which are singletons. The CDR3 is 17 residues long. The germline gives CDR1 SGHTA, CDR2 FQGTGA. Trimming took off 1 base at V and 2 bases at J, with 16 bases between the two ends. This clonotype was seen a handful of times. Its antigen is still unknown. There were healthy Caucasian individuals from Russia, aged 6 to 90, serving as donors. Study-wide findings and caveats: What prevented conclusive comparison of naive and antigen-experienced cells was that PBMCs were unsorted.

The receptor's source is a man between 18 and 29 years old in good health. This chain uses TRBV7-3 with TRBJ2-3; possible D gene TRBD1, 5 bases. The sample taken for sequencing was blood. The CDR3 coding sequence is TGTGCCAGCAGCTTAAGACCGGCAGGGTTTCACACAGATACGCAGTATTTT. This translates into CASSLRPAGFHTDTQYF. Combining the CDR3 with reference TRBV7-3 and TRBJ2-3 gives the whole variable domain GAGVSQTPSNKVTEKGKYVELRCDPISGHTALYWYRQSLGQGPEFLIYFQGTGAADDSGLPNDRFFAVRPEGSVSTLKIQRTERGDSAVYLCASSLRPAGFHTDTQYFGPGTRLTVL.